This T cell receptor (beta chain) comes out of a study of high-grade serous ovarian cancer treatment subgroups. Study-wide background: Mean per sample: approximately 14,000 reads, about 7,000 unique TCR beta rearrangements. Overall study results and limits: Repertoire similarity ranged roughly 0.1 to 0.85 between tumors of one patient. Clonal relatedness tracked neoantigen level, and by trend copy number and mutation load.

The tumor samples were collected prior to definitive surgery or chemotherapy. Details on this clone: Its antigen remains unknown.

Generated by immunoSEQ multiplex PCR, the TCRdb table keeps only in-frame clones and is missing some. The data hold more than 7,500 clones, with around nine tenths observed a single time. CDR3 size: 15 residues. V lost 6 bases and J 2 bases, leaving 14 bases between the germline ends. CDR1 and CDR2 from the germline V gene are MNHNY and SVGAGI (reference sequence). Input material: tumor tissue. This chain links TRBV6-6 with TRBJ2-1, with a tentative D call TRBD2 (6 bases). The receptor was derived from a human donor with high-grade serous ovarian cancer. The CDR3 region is CASSLGTAAYNEQFF. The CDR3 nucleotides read TGTGCCAGCAGCCTAGGGACTGCGGCCTACAATGAGCAGTTCTTC.